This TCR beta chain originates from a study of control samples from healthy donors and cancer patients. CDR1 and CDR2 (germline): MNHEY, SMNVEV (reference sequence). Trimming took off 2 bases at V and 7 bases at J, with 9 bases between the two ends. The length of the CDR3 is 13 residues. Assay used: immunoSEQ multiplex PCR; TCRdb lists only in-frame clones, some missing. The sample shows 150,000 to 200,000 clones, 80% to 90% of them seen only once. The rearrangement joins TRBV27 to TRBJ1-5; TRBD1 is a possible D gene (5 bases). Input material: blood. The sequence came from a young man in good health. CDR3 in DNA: TGTGCCAGCAGTTTAGGCAGGGCGCAGCCCCAGCATTTT. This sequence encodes CASSLGRAQPQHF.